This T cell receptor (beta chain) appears in the sequencing data of a study of beta chain features in type 1 diabetes. In this sample, this clone turned up a few times. Germline CDR1 and CDR2: LGHNT and FRNRAP. Losses at the gene ends were 5 bases for V and 3 bases for J; bases not matched to a gene: 9. CDR3 length equals 16 residues. Expressed TCRB transcripts were sequenced, since all the RNA that had been isolated was reverse transcribed. Using immunoSEQ multiplex PCR, the repertoire was profiled, and TCRdb retains in-frame clones only, with some absent. The sample has hundreds of thousands of clones, about 16% seen once.

The gene calls are TRBV12-5 and TRBJ2-3; 9 positions agree with TRBD1. The source material was naive CD4+ T cells from blood. The TCR originated in a man between 18 and 29 years old in good health. The CDR3 region has the DNA TGTGCTAGTGGTCCTGGACAGGGGTTATGGACAGATACGCAGTATTTT. Protein sequence: CASGPGQGLWTDTQYF.